This T cell receptor (beta chain) was sequenced in a study of PD-1 blockade in classical Hodgkin lymphoma. Every patient was affected by relapse after autologous stem cell transplantation, while exposure to brentuximab vedotin was not uniform. Whole-study findings and limits: Newly diagnosed patients reportedly trailed healthy donors in baseline TCR diversity. Patients starting nivolumab under 1 year after ASCT were excluded. By C4D1, diversity of CD4+ TCRs had risen significantly, whereas that of CD8+ TCRs had not. Complete responders showed a baseline diversity that resembled the diversity of newly diagnosed patients.

Libraries were prepared by immunoSEQ multiplex PCR; TCRdb keeps only in-frame clonotypes and omits some of them. Counted here are 15,000 or so clones, about 83% occurring once; the ten biggest clones make up roughly a quarter. As regards this clone: Its target is unknown.

The TCR was taken from a human donor with classical Hodgkin lymphoma. The sequencing used peripheral blood mononuclear cells (PBMCs), collected before the second cycle of nivolumab.

CDR3 protein: CASIEQHTGELFF. The CDR3 nucleotides are TGCGCCAGCATTGAACAACACACCGGGGAGCTGTTTTTT. The rearrangement uses TRBV5-1 and TRBJ2-2; D uncertain. V lost 6 bases and J lost 3, with 9 bases in between. The germline V gene encodes CDR1 SGHRS and CDR2 YFSETQ. The CDR3 runs 13 residues. The variable domain in full, with the rest retrieved from reference TRBV5-1 and TRBJ2-2, is KAGVTQTPRYLIKTRGQQVTLSCSPISGHRSVSWYQQTPGQGLQFLFEYFSETQRNKGNFPGRFSGRQFSNSRSEMNVSTLELGDSALYLCASIEQHTGELFFGEGSRLTVL.